The 32 T cell receptor beta chains below all came from one sample that was sequenced in a study of shared clonotypes between healthy human individuals. CD8 cells classed as naive were CD45RO-negative and positively selected for CCR7, excluding terminally differentiated effector memory CD45RA+ cells. Using immunoSEQ multiplex PCR, the repertoire was profiled, and TCRdb retains in-frame clones only, with some absent. The table lists around 1,900,000 clones, 80% to 95% of them singletons. Sequencing input: naive CD8+ T cells from PBMCs. These receptor sequences come from a man between 18 and 29 years old in good health. Some clones in this sample may be carry-over from other donors' samples.

This rearrangement joins TRBV4-2 to TRBJ2-5, with TRBD1 matching 8 bases. Germline CDR1 LGHNA, CDR2 YNFKEQ. The CDR3 has 14 amino acids. After removal of 4 bases from V and 5 bases from J, the junction contained 6 bases not matched to a gene. CDR3 in DNA: TGTGCCAGCAGCCCCGGACAGGGCGGGGAGACCCAGTACTTC. It encodes CASSPGQGGETQYF.

The gene calls are TRBV11-2 and TRBJ1-1, with D maybe TRBD1 (6 bases). The CDR3 has 13 residues. The ends were cut back, 3 bases at V and 11 bases at J, with 16 bases in the middle. The germline V gene has CDR1 SGHAT and CDR2 FQNNGV. In DNA, the CDR3 is TGTGCCAGCAGCTTTTCTCAGGGGCGGGAGGCTTTCTTT. It specifies CASSFSQGREAFF.

The chain couples TRBV6-1 to TRBJ2-1, with 9 positions matching TRBD2. The CDR3 spans 17 residues. CDR1 MNHNS and CDR2 SASEGT come from the germline V gene. The ends lost 1 base at V and 8 bases at J; junction bases unmatched: 12. CDR3 DNA sequence: TGTGCCAGCAGTGAAGTCGCGGGAGGGCCGGTAGACTATGAGCAGTTCTTC. Its protein is CASSEVAGGPVDYEQFF.

This clone was counted a single time. V is TRBV28 and J is TRBJ2-5; tentatively, D is TRBD2 (6 bases). Germline V gene sequence: CDR1 MDHEN, CDR2 SYDVKM. V dropped 5 bases and J dropped 0 bases, with 19 bases sitting between them. The CDR3 loop spans 17 amino acids. The CDR3 here is CASSTPFRGINQETQYF. The CDR3 coding sequence is TGTGCCAGCAGTACCCCTTTTCGGGGGATTAACCAAGAGACCCAGTACTTC.

Points on this clone: A junction boundary mismatches the germline segment, possibly from a read error. The rearrangement uses TRBV7-9 and TRBJ2-1; TRBD2 is a possible D gene (6 bases). The CDR3 length is 12 residues. CDR1 is SEHNR and CDR2 is FQNEAQ in the germline V gene (reference sequence). CDR3 sequence (DNA): TGTGCCAGCAGCTTGGGACTGAAAATATGGCTCTTC. This codes for CASSLGLKIWLF.

The chain combines TRBV6-6 with TRBJ1-4; weak D call: TRBD1 (5 bases). The CDR3 consists of 14 residues. Germline V gives CDR1 MNHNY, CDR2 SVGAGI (reference sequence). V was cut by 5 bases and J by 6 bases, with 13 bases left in between. CDR3 in amino acids: CASSRGTADEKLFF. CDR3 in DNA: TGTGCCAGCAGTCGCGGGACGGCGGATGAAAAACTGTTTTTT.

The chain has TRBV4-1 and TRBJ2-1; 8 positions agree with TRBD2. Germline trimming cut 6 bases from V and 0 bases from J; bases unmatched to any gene: 7. The length of the CDR3 is 16 residues. Germline lookup yields CDR1 MGHRA and CDR2 YSYEKL. The CDR3 loop reads CASSPTSGTSYNEQFF. The CDR3, as DNA: TGCGCCAGCAGTCCAACTAGCGGCACCTCCTACAATGAGCAGTTCTTC.

V is TRBV28 and J is TRBJ2-7; 9 nucleotides align to TRBD2. CDR1 and CDR2 from the germline V gene are MDHEN and SYDVKM. The CDR3 covers 13 residues. V shed 3 bases, J shed 6 bases, and the junction held 3 bases outside the gene matches. For the CDR3, the DNA is TGTGCCAGCAGTTTGCGGGAGGGCCTCGAGCAGTACTTC. This gives the protein CASSLREGLEQYF.

The rearrangement links TRBV7-9 to TRBJ2-1; 9 positions match TRBD1. From germline, CDR1 is SEHNR and CDR2 FQNEAQ (reference sequence). The CDR3 is 16 amino acids. V trimming: 5 bases; J trimming: 8 bases; junction bases outside the gene matches: 13. The CDR3 loop is CASSKTSQGAGHEQFF. In nucleotides, the CDR3 is TGTGCCAGCAGCAAAACGTCACAGGGGGCCGGGCATGAGCAGTTCTTC. Full variable domain (outside the CDR3, taken from reference TRBV7-9 and TRBJ2-1): DTGVSQNPRHKITKRGQNVTFRCDPISEHNRLYWYRQTLGQGPEFLTYFQNEAQLEKSRLLSDRFSAERPKGSFSTLEIQRTEQGDSAMYLCASSKTSQGAGHEQFFGPGTRLTVL.

The chain couples TRBV6-5 to TRBJ1-2; the D is unclear. The CDR3 spans 15 residues. Germline loops: CDR1 MNHEY, CDR2 SVGAGI. With 0 bases removed from V and 1 base from J, the gap between germline ends came to 9 bases. The CDR3 reads CASSYSSGNNYGYTF. Here the CDR3 DNA reads TGTGCCAGCAGTTACTCGTCTGGCAATAACTATGGCTACACCTTC.

CDR3 protein: CASSQDPGDRVAGYTF. The DNA for the CDR3 is TGCGCCAGCAGCCAAGATCCCGGCGACAGGGTGGCTGGCTACACCTTC. V is TRBV4-1 and J is TRBJ1-2, with 7 bases lining up with TRBD1. This CDR3 has 16 amino acids. V lost 0 bases and J lost 7; bases outside the gene matches: 11. Germline V gives CDR1 MGHRA, CDR2 YSYEKL.

This chain connects TRBV7-8 to TRBJ2-3, with 10 bases aligning to TRBD2. Unmatched junction bases numbered 5, after V lost 5 bases and J lost 0 bases. This CDR3 spans 16 amino acids. The germline V gene has CDR1 SGHVS and CDR2 FQNEAQ. CDR3: CASSRGLAISTDTQYF. CDR3 nucleotides: TGTGCCAGCAGCCGGGGACTAGCGATTAGCACAGATACGCAGTATTTT.

The rearrangement joins TRBV10-3 to TRBJ1-3; D is undetermined. The V end was cut by 0 bases, the J end by 7 bases, with 13 bases between. CDR1 and CDR2 (germline): ENHRY, SYGVKD. This CDR3 has 15 amino acids. The CDR3 reads CAISESSTLRNTIYF. CDR3 DNA: TGTGCCATCAGTGAGTCGAGCACTCTTAGGAACACCATATATTTT.

J is TRBJ2-2 and V is TRBV7-6; D call uncertain. The CDR3 consists of 13 residues. The V and J ends lost 1 base and 4 bases respectively, with 4 bases between them. From germline, CDR1 is SGHVS and CDR2 FNYEAQ. CDR3 sequence: CASSLDLTGELFF. The CDR3 DNA sequence: TGTGCCAGCAGCTTAGACCTCACCGGGGAGCTGTTTTTT.

The chain has TRBV6-6 and TRBJ1-1, with TRBD1 as a possible D gene (5 bases). This CDR3 has 14 residues. V lost 7 bases and J 4 bases, leaving 16 bases between the germline ends. Germline V gene sequence: CDR1 MNHNY, CDR2 SVGAGI (reference sequence). CDR3 in DNA: TGTGCCAGCAACACCGGGACGTTTAGCACTGAAGCTTTCTTT. This codes for CASNTGTFSTEAFF.

In its sample, this clone was seen once. The J gene is TRBJ2-3, the V gene TRBV4-3, with 7 positions matching TRBD2. The CDR3 sequence is 17 residues long. Germline V gene sequence: CDR1 LGHNA, CDR2 YSLEER. The V segment lost 2 bases and the J segment 6 bases; nucleotides outside the gene matches: 14. Written as DNA, the CDR3 is TGCGCCAGCAGCCAAAGGTCTAGCGGAGCCCTGATGGATACGCAGTATTTT. This translates into CASSQRSSGALMDTQYF.

In DNA form, the CDR3 reads TGTGCCAGCAGCCCAGGGACAGGCCTTGGGAGCACCGGGGAGCTGTTTTTT. Translating gives CASSPGTGLGSTGELFF. This rearrangement joins TRBV7-6 to TRBJ2-2; 8 bases align to TRBD1. The CDR3 runs to 17 residues. V shed 5 bases, J shed 4 bases, and the junction held 12 bases outside the gene matches. Germline values: CDR1 SGHVS, CDR2 FNYEAQ.

The chain employs TRBV7-9 and TRBJ2-3, with D hard to call. CDR1 SEHNR and CDR2 FQNEAQ come from the germline V gene (reference sequence). Trimming cost V 5 bases and J 2 bases, with 8 bases left between them. The CDR3 has 13 amino acids. Here the CDR3 DNA reads TGTGCCAGCAGCCTGCTTATCACAGATACGCAGTATTTT. Translated, it gives CASSLLITDTQYF.

V is TRBV9 and J is TRBJ2-7; TRBD2 matches at 7 bases. V dropped 2 bases and J dropped 3; count of bases not matched to a gene: 8. CDR3 length equals 15 residues. From germline, CDR1 is SGDLS and CDR2 YYNGEE. The CDR3 DNA reads as TGTGCCAGCAGCGTGGGGTCCAGCGGGATCTACGAGCAGTACTTC. Translating gives CASSVGSSGIYEQYF. The variable domain in full, with the rest retrieved from reference TRBV9 and TRBJ2-7, is DSGVTQTPKHLITATGQRVTLRCSPRSGDLSVYWYQQSLDQGLQFLIQYYNGEERAKGNILERFSAQQFPDLHSELNLSSLELGDSALYFCASSVGSSGIYEQYFGPGTRLTVT.

This rearrangement joins TRBV27 to TRBJ2-7; no definite D call. Germline V gene lookup returns CDR1 MNHEY and CDR2 SMNVEV (reference sequence). This CDR3 has 14 residues. Trimming left V 5 bases short and J 0 bases short, with 11 bases between. In DNA form, the CDR3 reads TGTGCCAGCAGTCCCACCACGAGCTCCTACGAGCAGTACTTC. Protein product: CASSPTTSSYEQYF.

The chain links TRBV30 to TRBJ2-3, with 9 bases that match TRBD1. Germline lookup yields CDR1 GTSNPN and CDR2 SVGIG (reference sequence). The CDR3 consists of 16 residues. J was trimmed by 3 bases and V by 4 bases; bases with no gene match: 11. DNA of the CDR3: TGTGCCTGGACCGGACCGGGACAGGGAAGTACAGATACGCAGTATTTT. Protein: CAWTGPGQGSTDTQYF.

This clone was observed once. The chain employs TRBV19 and TRBJ2-7; D perhaps matches TRBD2 (5 bases). The length of the CDR3 is 15 residues. Germline V CDR1 and CDR2: LNHDA, SQIVND (reference sequence). Trimming removed 4 bases at V and 5 bases at J, with 18 bases between. Here the CDR3 reads CASSTKASFLNEQYF. The CDR3 nucleotides are TGTGCCAGTAGTACAAAGGCTAGCTTTCTAAACGAGCAGTACTTC. The complete variable domain, with remaining parts taken from reference TRBV19 and TRBJ2-7, reads DGGITQSPKYLFRKEGQNVTLSCEQNLNHDAMYWYRQDPGQGLRLIYYSQIVNDFQKGDIAEGYSVSREKKESFPLTVTSAQKNPTAFYLCASSTKASFLNEQYFGPGTRLTVT.

V gene TRBV12-5 combines with J gene TRBJ1-1, with D uncertain. The germline V and J ends were trimmed by 5 bases and 9 bases, with 10 bases remaining between them. Germline-derived CDR1 and CDR2 are LGHNT and FRNRAP. The CDR3 is made up of 11 amino acids. The CDR3 loop is CASGEPSKAFF. In DNA form, the CDR3 reads TGTGCTAGTGGTGAGCCCTCAAAAGCTTTCTTT.

The chain uses TRBV28 and TRBJ1-4; maybe TRBD1 (5 bases). Germline V gene data show CDR1 as MDHEN and CDR2 as SYDVKM. With 4 bases removed from V and 5 bases from J, the gap between germline ends came to 20 bases. CDR3 length: 17 amino acids. The CDR3 loop is CASSSNQDSHSNEKLFF. The CDR3 nucleotides read TGTGCCAGCAGTTCGAATCAAGACAGCCACAGCAATGAAAAACTGTTTTTT.

This clone was seen just once. V gene TRBV4-1 combines with J gene TRBJ2-2; D is possibly TRBD2 (5 bases). V was pared by 1 base and J by 2 bases, with 11 bases between. The CDR3 extends over 16 amino acids. Germline CDR1 and CDR2: MGHRA and YSYEKL. The CDR3 here is CASSQVGGLNTGELFF. CDR3 nucleotides: TGCGCCAGCAGCCAAGTCGGCGGGCTCAACACCGGGGAGCTGTTTTTT.

The rearrangement uses TRBV19 and TRBJ2-1, with D perhaps matching TRBD2 (7 bases). V lost 6 bases to trimming and J lost 4 bases, with 19 bases between them. The length of the CDR3 is 16 residues. The V gene's germline CDR1 is LNHDA and CDR2 SQIVND (reference sequence). In DNA, the CDR3 is TGTGCCAGTAGCCTCTCTACGCGGGGGCCTTACAATGAGCAGTTCTTC. Translation gives CASSLSTRGPYNEQFF.

The CDR3 DNA sequence: TGCGCCAGCAGCCAAGACACCCGACTGTGGGGCGGAGATGGCTACACCTTC. This gives the protein CASSQDTRLWGGDGYTF. The V call is TRBV4-1, the J call TRBJ1-2, with a weak D call TRBD1 (5 bases). The germline V gene has CDR1 MGHRA and CDR2 YSYEKL. The length of the CDR3 is 17 residues. The V gene lost 0 bases and the J gene lost 6 bases, with 20 bases spanning the gap.

The rearrangement links TRBV19 to TRBJ1-5; unclear D gene. The CDR3 sequence is 15 residues long. V was cut by 5 bases and J by 5 bases, with 16 bases left in between. The germline CDR1 and CDR2 sequences are LNHDA and SQIVND (reference sequence). The CDR3 region is CASSLGPASDQPQHF. The CDR3 bases are TGTGCCAGTAGTCTCGGACCCGCATCGGATCAGCCCCAGCATTTT.

The chain links TRBV29-1 to TRBJ2-1; the match to TRBD2 covers 10 bases. The CDR3 has 19 amino acids. V was clipped by 0 bases and J by 6 bases; unmatched bases: 17. CDR1 SQVTM and CDR2 ANQGSEA come from the germline V gene. The DNA for the CDR3 is TGCAGCGTTGAAGATCAGATAGGTAGCGGGAGGCTTTTGGGCAATGAGCAGTTCTTC. Translating gives CSVEDQIGSGRLLGNEQFF.

The gene calls are TRBV30 and TRBJ2-1, with 8 bases identical to TRBD1. The CDR3 is 14 amino acids. Per germline, CDR1 GTSNPN and CDR2 SVGIG (reference sequence). The CDR3: CVLTGTGSHNEQFF. The CDR3 nucleotides are TGTGTCCTAACGGGGACAGGCTCGCACAATGAGCAGTTCTTC. Variable domain in full (rest from reference TRBV30 and TRBJ2-1): SQTIHQWPATLVQPVGSPLSLECTVEGTSNPNLYWYRQAAGRGLQLLFYSVGIGQISSEVPQNLSASRPQDRQFILSSKKLLLSDSGFYLCVLTGTGSHNEQFFGPGTRLTVL.

This chain joins TRBV27 and TRBJ2-1; 8 nucleotides match TRBD1. The CDR3 length is 14 residues. J lost 1 base, V lost 8 bases, and 4 bases had no gene match. Germline lookup yields CDR1 MNHEY and CDR2 SMNVEV (reference sequence). CDR3 sequence reads: CASATGGSYNEQFF. As DNA, the CDR3 is TGTGCCAGCGCAACAGGGGGATCCTACAATGAGCAGTTCTTC.

This chain links TRBV19 with TRBJ2-7, with 8 bases identical to TRBD2. After removal of 5 bases from V and 3 bases from J, the junction contained 6 bases not matched to a gene. The CDR3 is 14 residues long. Germline lookup yields CDR1 LNHDA and CDR2 SQIVND (reference sequence). In DNA, the CDR3 is TGTGCCAGTAGTTTCACTAGCGGATACTACGAGCAGTACTTC. Protein: CASSFTSGYYEQYF.